Each of the 5 T cell receptor beta chains below was sequenced from the same sample in a study of CD8+ T cells in alopecia areata. Sequencing relied on a cDNA template that was reverse transcribed from extracted RNA. TCRdb's copy holds only in-frame clones and misses some; the assay was immunoSEQ multiplex PCR. The sample gives about 150,000 clones, 80% to 90% of which show up once; around 15% is in the top ten. The material sequenced was CD8+ T cells sorted from blood, taken at week 0. These receptors all come from a human donor with alopecia areata.

The CDR3 DNA sequence: TGTGCCAGTAGTATACAGGGGAGCTCCTACGAGCAGTACTTC. Protein: CASSIQGSSYEQYF. The chain carries TRBV19 and TRBJ2-5, with a weak D call TRBD1 (6 bases). The J call may be incorrect, as the DNA end agrees better with TRBJ2-7. This CDR3 is 14 amino acids long. The germline CDR1 and CDR2 sequences are LNHDA and SQIVND (reference sequence).

CDR3 nucleotides: TGCGCCAGCAGCTTGGGGGGCTGGGAGGAGCAGTTCTTC. Its protein is CASSLGGWEEQFF. The genes are TRBV5-1 and TRBJ2-1; D possibly uses TRBD1 or TRBD2 (5 bases each). Germline V gene data show CDR1 as SGHRS and CDR2 as YFSETQ. V shed 0 bases and J shed 10 bases, with 11 bases lying between them. The CDR3 extends over 13 amino acids.

This clone has just one count. J is TRBJ2-7 and V is TRBV27; D may be TRBD2 (5 bases). CDR3 size: 16 residues. The germline V gene encodes CDR1 MNHEY and CDR2 SMNVEV (reference sequence). V gave up 0 bases and J gave up 1 base, with 13 bases separating them. CDR3: CASSLSYGDRSYEQYF. CDR3 DNA sequence: TGTGCCAGCAGTTTATCATACGGGGATCGGTCCTACGAGCAGTACTTC.

The rearrangement uses TRBV10-1 and TRBJ2-7; D remains unclear. The V end was cut by 7 bases, the J end by 6 bases, with 13 bases between. Germline V gene data show CDR1 as WNHNN and CDR2 as SYGVQD (reference sequence). The CDR3 length is 12 residues. The CDR3 spells CASIPSPGEQYF. CDR3 DNA: TGCGCCAGCATCCCTTCCCCGGGCGAGCAGTACTTC.

This clone showed up just a few times. The chain links TRBV19 to TRBJ1-3; a possible D gene is TRBD1 (6 bases). CDR1 is LNHDA, CDR2 SQIVND, per germline (reference sequence). V lost 7 bases and J 0 bases, leaving 13 bases between the germline ends. The CDR3 is 15 amino acids. CDR3: CASTLDSNSGNTIYF. The CDR3 DNA reads TGTGCCAGTACCTTGGACAGTAACTCTGGAAACACCATATATTTT.